Listed below are T cell receptor beta chains from one sample, sequenced in a study of vaccination effects on CD4 cells after COVID-19. Profiled with immunoSEQ multiplex PCR; TCRdb holds only in-frame clones, not every one. This sample has tens of thousands of clones; more than 70% occur once, and the top ten carry roughly 2%. These TCRs are of unknown antigen specificity. The source was CD4+ T cells from PBMCs cultured without peptide, collected before COVID-19 vaccination. The source is a human donor who received a COVID-19 vaccine. CDR3s include the opening cysteine and the closing phenylalanine or tryptophan. The D gene is left open where the match is weak. Only some rows state a clone size, as once, few, many or a class for expanded clones.

TRBV7-9	few	TRBD1	TRBJ2-2	TGTGCCAGCAGCTGGACAGGGGCCAACACCGGGGAGCTGTTTTTT	CASSWTGANTGELFF
TRBV30	few	TRBD1	TRBJ2-2	TGTGCCTGGAGTCAAACAGGGGGCGCGAACACCGGGGAGCTGTTTTTT	CAWSQTGGANTGELFF
TRBV7-3	NA	TRBD1	TRBJ2-3	TGTGCCAGCAGCTTAAGGGGAACAGGGGGAAGTAGCACAGATACGCAGTATTTT	CASSLRGTGGSSTDTQYF
TRBV27	NA	TRBD1	TRBJ2-1	TGTGCCAGCAAAGGAAACAGGGGCTCCTACAATGAGCAGTTCTTC	CASKGNRGSYNEQFF
TRBV5-5	NA	NA	TRBJ1-5	TGTGCCAGCAGCTGGGGGATAAATAGCAATCAGCCCCAGCATTTT	CASSWGINSNQPQHF
TRBV6-4	NA	NA	TRBJ1-2	TGTGCCAGCAGTGACTCGGGCAGGGAGTATGGCTACACCTTC	CASSDSGREYGYTF
TRBV4-2	NA	NA	TRBJ2-5	TGTGCCAGCAGCCAAGATTGGATCAGCCAAGAGACCCAGTACTTC	CASSQDWISQETQYF
TRBV6-2/TRBV6-3	NA	NA	TRBJ1-2	TGTGCCAGCAGCCAACTGGAGTATGGCTACACCTTC	CASSQLEYGYTF
TRBV30	NA	NA	TRBJ1-1	TGTGCCTGGAGCAAATGGATGAACACTGAAGCTTTCTTT	CAWSKWMNTEAFF
TRBV24-1	NA	NA	TRBJ2-1	TGTGCCACCAGTGATTTAGGGGGGTTTGGAGAAGATTACAATGAGCAGTTCTTC	CATSDLGGFGEDYNEQFF
TRBV2	NA	NA	TRBJ2-1	TGTGCCAGCAGTGTGGAGAAGTTCTACAATGAGCAGTTCTTC	CASSVEKFYNEQFF
TRBV9	NA	NA	TRBJ1-2	TGTGCCAGCAGCGTCCAACTAGGGGGTTTCTATGGCTACACCTTC	CASSVQLGGFYGYTF
TRBV2	NA	NA	TRBJ1-3	TGTGCCAGCAGCTGGGGGGAAGAAAACACCATATATTTT	CASSWGEENTIYF
TRBV29-1	NA	TRBD1	TRBJ2-5	TGCAGCGTTGGAGGGGGCGAGGAGACCCAGTACTTC	CSVGGGEETQYF
TRBV7-2	NA	NA	TRBJ1-2	TGTGCCAGCAGCTTCCCCCAAACGCCCTATGGCTACACCTTC	CASSFPQTPYGYTF
TRBV7-2	few	NA	TRBJ2-5	TGTGCCAGCAGCCCCCAAGAGACCCAGTACTTC	CASSPQETQYF
TRBV19	NA	NA	TRBJ1-1	TGTGCCAGTAGTCACAGGAACACTGAAGCTTTCTTT	CASSHRNTEAFF
TRBV5-1	NA	NA	TRBJ1-1	TGCGCCAGCAGCTTGGCTGCGGGGGTAATGAACACTGAAGCTTTCTTT	CASSLAAGVMNTEAFF
TRBV29-1	NA	NA	TRBJ2-5	TGCAGCGTTGAAGGCCCTGGGGGGGAGACCCAGTACTTC	CSVEGPGGETQYF
TRBV3-1/TRBV3-2	NA	TRBD2	TRBJ2-3	TGTGCCAGCAGCCAGACTAGCTGGTCCACAGATACGCAGTATTTT	CASSQTSWSTDTQYF
TRBV18	NA	TRBD1	TRBJ1-3	TGTGCCAGCTCACCAACGACAGGGGATGGAAACACCATATATTTT	CASSPTTGDGNTIYF
TRBV7-2	NA	NA	TRBJ1-1	TGTGCCAGCAGCTTAGTGGGTCCGGGACAAAGAAGGTTTGAAGCTTTCTTT	CASSLVGPGQRRFEAFF
TRBV25-1	once	TRBD1	TRBJ2-1	TGTGCCAGCAGGAGACAGGGCCTCGGGGAGCAGTTCTTC	CASRRQGLGEQFF
TRBV12-3/TRBV12-4	once	NA	TRBJ1-6	TGTGCCAGCAGCATCAGGGGTTCACCCCTCCACTTT	CASSIRGSPLHF
TRBV11-2	NA	NA	TRBJ2-3	TGTGCCAGCAGCCCTTCCCGAGACGCCGGAGATACGCAGTATTTT	CASSPSRDAGDTQYF
TRBV24-1	few	NA	TRBJ2-1	TGTGCCACCAGCTTGGCGGGGGCCTCCTACAATGAGCAGTTCTTC	CATSLAGASYNEQFF
TRBV10-1	once	TRBD2	TRBJ2-2	TGCGCCAGCAGGCCGGGACTAGCGAACGCGAACACCGGGGAGCTGTTTTTT	CASRPGLANANTGELFF
TRBV28	NA	TRBD1	TRBJ2-5	TGTGCCAGCAATCCGGGACAGGGTCCCCAAGAGACCCAGTACTTC	CASNPGQGPQETQYF
TRBV6-5	NA	NA	TRBJ1-2	TGTGCCAGCAGTCTGGTCTTAGGCAGTGGCTATGGCTACACCTTC	CASSLVLGSGYGYTF
TRBV5-1	NA	TRBD1	TRBJ2-5	TGCGCCAGCGGAATCGGACAGGTTACGTACCAAGAGACCCAGTACTTC	CASGIGQVTYQETQYF
TRBV6-5	NA	TRBD1	TRBJ1-2	TGTGCCAGCAGAAGGACAGGGTTGGGCTATGGCTACACCTTC	CASRRTGLGYGYTF
TRBV24-1	NA	NA	TRBJ2-3	TGTGCCACCAGTACACAGCGTTCTAGCACAGATACGCAGTATTTT	CATSTQRSSTDTQYF
TRBV19	NA	NA	TRBJ1-2	TGTGCCAGTAGCCGTAGCCTCAACTATGGCTACACCTTC	CASSRSLNYGYTF
TRBV27	NA	NA	TRBJ2-3	TGTGCCAGCAGTTTATCTCAGGGTGCAGATACGCAGTATTTT	CASSLSQGADTQYF
TRBV7-2	NA	NA	TRBJ1-2	TGTGCCAGCAGCTTCCTGACCTATGGCTACACCTTC	CASSFLTYGYTF
TRBV18	NA	NA	TRBJ1-1	TGTGCCAGCTCACCGGACGGGAACGGAAGGGCTTTCTTT	CASSPDGNGRAFF
TRBV5-1	few	NA	TRBJ2-2	TGCGCCAGCAGCTTGCTAGCATTCCGGAACACCGGGGAGCTGTTTTTT	CASSLLAFRNTGELFF
TRBV21-1	NA	NA	TRBJ2-5	TGTGCCAGCAGCAAAACCAGGGCCGGCGGGACCCAGTACTTC	CASSKTRAGGTQYF
TRBV29-1	NA	TRBD1	TRBJ2-5	TGCAGCGTAACAGGGGTTGGAGAGACCCAGTACTTC	CSVTGVGETQYF
TRBV19	NA	TRBD1	TRBJ1-2	TGTGCCAGTAGTCTCCCCGGACAGGGCTTTTACTATGGCTACACCTTC	CASSLPGQGFYYGYTF
TRBV19	NA	TRBD1	TRBJ2-1	TGTGCCAGTAGTCCCCTGGGGACAGTGGCTACAGGCGAGCAGTTCTTC	CASSPLGTVATGEQFF
TRBV5-1	NA	NA	TRBJ1-1	TGCGCCAGCAGCCCGCTGGCCACAGGGAACACTGAAGCTTTCTTT	CASSPLATGNTEAFF
TRBV7-9	once	NA	TRBJ2-2	TGTGCCAGCAGCTCTCCGGGACACCCCCATCGCGAGGAGCTGTTTTTT	CASSSPGHPHREELFF
TRBV9	NA	NA	TRBJ2-2	TGTGCCAGCAGCGCTCGATCCCTCAGGGGGGTTTCGAACACCGGGGAGCTGTTTTTT	CASSARSLRGVSNTGELFF
TRBV6-5	NA	NA	TRBJ2-2	TGTGCCAGCAGAATGGGCGGAGCCGGGGAGCTGTTTTTT	CASRMGGAGELFF
TRBV6-6	NA	TRBD1	TRBJ1-5	TGTGCCAGCAAAAACCAAGGACAGGGCTCAGGTCAGCCCCAGCATTTT	CASKNQGQGSGQPQHF